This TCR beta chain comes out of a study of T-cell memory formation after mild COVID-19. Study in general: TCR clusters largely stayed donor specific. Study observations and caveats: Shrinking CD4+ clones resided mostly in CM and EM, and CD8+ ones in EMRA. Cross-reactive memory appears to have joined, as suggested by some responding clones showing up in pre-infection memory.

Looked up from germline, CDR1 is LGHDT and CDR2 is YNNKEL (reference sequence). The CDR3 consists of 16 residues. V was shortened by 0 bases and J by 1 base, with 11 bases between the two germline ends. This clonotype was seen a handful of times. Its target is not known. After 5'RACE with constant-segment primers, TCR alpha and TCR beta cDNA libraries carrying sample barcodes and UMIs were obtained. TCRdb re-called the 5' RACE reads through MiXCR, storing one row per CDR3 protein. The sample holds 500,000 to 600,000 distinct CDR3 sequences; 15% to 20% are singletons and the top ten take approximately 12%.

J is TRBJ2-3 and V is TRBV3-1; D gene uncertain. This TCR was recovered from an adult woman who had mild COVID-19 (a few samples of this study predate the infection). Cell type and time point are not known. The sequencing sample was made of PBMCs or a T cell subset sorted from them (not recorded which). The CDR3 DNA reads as TGTGCCAGCAGCCAAGACCACACCACGGGCACAGATACGCAGTATTTT. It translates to CASSQDHTTGTDTQYF.